A selection of T cell receptor beta chains follows, all from one sample in a study of Graves' ophthalmopathy and Graves' hyperthyroidism. TCRdb reprocessed the multiplex PCR reads via MiXCR and lists one record per CDR3 protein. Of about 700,000 distinct CDR3 sequences listed, roughly 39% are singletons. Sequencing was performed on peripheral blood. These receptor sequences come from an adult man with Graves' ophthalmopathy. Both conserved end residues are part of each CDR3. D genes are given only for firm matches. Some rows mark clone size as missing; the rest say once, few, many or name a class of expanded clone.

d_call j_call clone_size v_call cdr3_aa cdr3_nt
NA TRBJ1-1 NA TRBV29-1 CSVVRIGGGGAFF TGCAGCGTTGTTCGGATCGGGGGAGGTGGAGCTTTCTTT
NA TRBJ1-1 NA TRBV29-1 CSPWRGDHNEQFF TGCAGCCCGTGGAGAGGGGATCACAATGAGCAGTTCTTT
NA TRBJ1-2 many TRBV12-3/TRBV12-4 CASSLGQSYTF TGTGCCAGCAGTTTAGGACAGTCCTACACCTTC
NA TRBJ1-4 NA TRBV19 CASTPGWAHEKLFF TGTGCCAGTACCCCCGGATGGGCCCATGAAAAACTGTTTTTT
TRBD1 TRBJ1-3 few TRBV6-6 CASSYFPPGQSSGNTIYF TGTGCCAGCAGTTACTTTCCACCGGGACAGAGCTCTGGAAACACCATATATTTT
NA TRBJ1-5 few TRBV4-3 CASSQDSGLGNQPQHF TGCGCCAGCAGCCAAGATTCGGGGTTGGGCAATCAGCCCCAGCATTTT
NA TRBJ1-3 NA TRBV19 CASNEGAGAGGTIYF TGTGCCAGTAACGAAGGGGCAGGGGCCGGAGGCACCATATATTTT
TRBD1 TRBJ2-6 many TRBV7-8 CASSHHWDSLNSGANVLTF TGTGCCAGCAGCCACCACTGGGACAGCCTTAACTCTGGGGCCAACGTCCTGACTTTC
NA TRBJ1-2 NA TRBV2 CASSARALSSYTF TGTGCCAGCAGTGCTAGGGCCCTATCCAGCTACACCTTC
TRBD1 TRBJ2-7 NA TRBV20-1 CSARVGTGADYEQYF TGCAGTGCTAGGGTCGGGACAGGGGCGGATTACGAGCAGTACTTC
NA TRBJ1-1 NA TRBV15 CATRADLGAGDTEAFF TGTGCCACCAGAGCCGATCTTGGGGCGGGAGACACTGAAGCTTTCTTT
NA TRBJ1-1 NA TRBV11-2 CASRPDTGGRLAFF TGTGCCAGCAGACCCGACACTGGGGGAAGGTTGGCTTTCTTT
TRBD1 TRBJ2-2 NA TRBV5-1 CASSPGTGTTGELFF TGCGCCAGCAGCCCAGGGACAGGGACGACCGGGGAGCTGTTTTTT
NA TRBJ2-7 NA TRBV7-9 CASSLVEESYEQNF TGTGCCAGCAGCTTAGTTGAGGAGTCCTACGAGCAGAACTTC
NA TRBJ1-2 NA TRBV2 CASSRRGGIGYTF TGTGCCAGCAGCCGTCGAGGGGGGATCGGCTACACCTTC
NA TRBJ1-1 many TRBV5-1 CASSSRGPEAFF TGCGCCAGCAGCTCACGGGGACCTGAAGCTTTCTTT
NA TRBJ2-7 NA TRBV7-2 CASSRGRGSRRVVEQYF TGTGCCAGCAGCCGAGGGAGAGGCAGCAGGAGGGTTGTTGAGCAGTACTTC
NA TRBJ1-1 NA TRBV6-1 CASSAQFEAFF TGTGCCAGCAGTGCGCAGTTTGAAGCTTTCTTT
TRBD1 TRBJ2-7 many TRBV2 CASSEWTGSYEQYF TGTGCCAGCAGTGAGTGGACAGGTTCCTACGAGCAGTACTTC
TRBD2 TRBJ2-7 few TRBV11-2 CASSALSGAGSYEQYF TGTGCCAGCAGCGCACTGTCAGGAGCGGGAAGCTACGAGCAGTACTTC
NA TRBJ1-1 few TRBV19 CASSIGVRVAFF TGTGCCAGTAGTATAGGAGTGCGAGTAGCTTTCTTT
NA TRBJ2-7 many TRBV6-5 CASSYLDGPYEQYF TGTGCCAGCAGTTACCTAGACGGACCCTACGAGCAGTACTTC
NA TRBJ1-1 many TRBV25-1 CASTGMNTEAFF TGTGCCAGCACGGGGATGAACACTGAAGCTTTCTTT
NA TRBJ1-6 many TRBV5-1 CASMTAPKSPLHF TGCGCCAGCATGACGGCCCCAAAGTCACCCCTCCACTTT
NA TRBJ1-5 few TRBV29-1 CSGGGGQPQHF TGCAGCGGGGGGGGGGGTCAGCCCCAGCATTTT
NA TRBJ1-4 NA TRBV7-9 CASSPGVTWTNEKLFF TGTGCCAGCAGCCCAGGGGTTACCTGGACTAATGAAAAACTGTTTTTT
NA TRBJ2-7 NA TRBV20-1 CSTPTSGGYEQYF TGCAGTACCCCAACCTCCGGGGGCTACGAGCAGTACTTC
TRBD1 TRBJ2-7 NA TRBV7-9 CASTTPGQGVSYEQYF TGTGCCAGCACGACACCGGGACAGGGGGTCTCCTACGAGCAGTACTTC
NA TRBJ1-1 NA TRBV29-1 CSGGSGSTEAFF TGCAGCGGGGGATCGGGGTCTACTGAAGCTTTCTTT
NA TRBJ2-2 NA TRBV19 CASSIGGPEELFF TGTGCCAGTAGTATTGGGGGACCCGAGGAGCTGTTTTTT
NA TRBJ2-5 NA TRBV7-2 CASSLATLTGERETQYF TGTGCCAGCAGCTTAGCCACCCTCACCGGGGAGCGGGAGACCCAGTACTTC
NA TRBJ2-5 many TRBV7-6 CASSLTHDLETQYF TGTGCCAGCAGCTTAACCCACGATCTCGAGACCCAGTACTTC
TRBD1 TRBJ1-1 NA TRBV11-2 CASSAGPRGLGTEAFF TGTGCCAGCAGCGCGGGACCCAGGGGGTTGGGGACTGAAGCTTTCTTT
NA TRBJ2-7 few TRBV20-1 CSALRDGVYEQYF TGCAGTGCTCTAAGGGACGGTGTCTACGAGCAGTACTTC
NA TRBJ2-2 NA TRBV6-6 CASSSRTGHTGELFF TGTGCCAGCAGTTCCAGGACTGGGCACACCGGGGAGCTGTTTTTT
NA TRBJ1-2 NA TRBV25-1 CASSEQLNYGYTF TGTGCCAGCAGTGAGCAGCTCAACTATGGCTACACCTTC
TRBD1 TRBJ1-4 NA TRBV10-3 CAISDTGGREKLFF TGTGCCATCAGTGATACAGGGGGGCGTGAAAAACTGTTTTTT
NA TRBJ2-5 many TRBV9 CASSVGSAGGIQETQYF TGTGCCAGCAGCGTAGGATCAGCGGGTGGGATCCAAGAGACCCAGTACTTC
NA TRBJ2-5 few TRBV6-1 CASSNGRDQETQYF TGTGCCAGCAGTAATGGACGGGATCAAGAGACCCAGTACTTC
NA TRBJ1-2 NA TRBV9 CASNVGGTIGYTF TGTGCCAGCAACGTGGGAGGGACCATTGGCTACACCTTC
NA TRBJ1-4 NA TRBV29-1 CSVVRPGGEKLF TGCAGCGTTGTGAGACCCGGCGGTGAAAAACTGTTT
TRBD1 TRBJ1-5 NA TRBV7-2 CAWSGQGGNQPQHF TGTGCCTGGAGTGGACAGGGTGGCAATCAGCCCCAGCATTTT
TRBD2 TRBJ2-7 few TRBV19 CASSQTGGIHEQYF TGTGCCAGTAGTCAAACGGGAGGTATCCACGAGCAGTACTTC
NA TRBJ1-1 many TRBV19 CASTLGDGNTEAFF TGTGCCAGTACCCTTGGGGACGGGAACACTGAAGCTTTCTTT
NA TRBJ2-5 many TRBV7-6 CASSPTSRHSQETQYF TGTGCCAGCAGCCCTACCTCTAGGCATTCCCAAGAGACCCAGTACTTC
NA TRBJ1-1 NA TRBV29-1 CSVGTSMNTEAFF TGCAGCGTTGGGACAAGCATGAACACTGAAGCTTTTTTT
TRBD2 TRBJ2-5 few TRBV4-1 CASSSGEGPQETQYF TGCGCCAGCTCCAGCGGGGAGGGCCCGCAAGAGACCCAGTACTTC
NA TRBJ1-5 many TRBV7-9 CASSSRGEQPQHF TGTGCCAGCAGCTCGCGGGGCGAACAGCCCCAGCATTTT
NA TRBJ2-7 NA TRBV2 CASTEGRRQYF TGTGCCAGCACAGAGGGGCGGAGGCAGTACTTC